These T cell receptor beta chains were read from a single sample in a study of cytomegalovirus exposure and HLA in healthy donors. Sequenced by immunoSEQ multiplex PCR; TCRdb stores in-frame clones only, minus some. The table shows fewer than 130,000 clones, with about 74% occurring only once. The sample comprised PBMCs. The source is a female donor in good health and CMV-seropositive. Both conserved end residues are part of each CDR3. The order of the fields is V gene, J gene, clone size, CDR3 protein. Only part of the rows carry a size: once, few, many, or a class if the clone is expanded.

TRBV7-9,TRBJ1-2,-,CASSLAGQGNYGYTF
TRBV29-1,TRBJ2-7,-,CSVETGLAGAREQYF
TRBV7-3,TRBJ1-1,-,CASSFSGVTEAFF
TRBV28,TRBJ1-2,few,CASSPPTGDYGYTF
TRBV28,TRBJ1-4,-,CASSLRQGVTNEKLFF
TRBV7-2,TRBJ1-2,-,CASSPRQGSIDGYTF
TRBV6-1,TRBJ2-5,-,CASRKDRGQETQYF
TRBV5-1,TRBJ2-5,few,CASSADKTQYF
TRBV5-4,TRBJ1-6,once,CASSLGQGSNNSPLHF
TRBV28,TRBJ2-3,-,CASSFGGSTDTQYF
TRBV11-2,TRBJ2-7,few,CASSVRIAGGPREQYF
TRBV5-1,TRBJ2-1,-,CASSLGSGRGGYNEQFF
TRBV11-3,TRBJ2-5,once,CASSIKSGTGAETQYF
TRBV4-1,TRBJ2-6,-,CASSHRDRGSDGANVLTF
TRBV7-6,TRBJ2-7,-,CASSLEASGGTEQYF
TRBV9,TRBJ1-4,few,CASSFRTGEREKLFF
TRBV5-1,TRBJ2-2,-,CASSLHETGELFF
TRBV10-3,TRBJ1-1,-,CAISESASGQGKTEAFF
TRBV2,TRBJ1-5,-,CASSDGTGVNQPQHF
TRBV23-1,TRBJ1-1,-,CASSQSRPGRTGGDTEAFF
TRBV4-1,TRBJ2-1,few,CASSRNEADYNEQFF
TRBV28,TRBJ1-5,-,CASSFGRQGSQPQHF
TRBV19,TRBJ2-2,once,CASSIGRYTGELFF
TRBV30,TRBJ1-1,-,CAWSGYVGLNTEAFF
TRBV28,TRBJ1-1,-,CASTSASSGGTEAFF
TRBV19,TRBJ2-1,-,CATLAGGSYNEQFF
TRBV28,TRBJ2-2,-,CASSLSGTVISGELFF
TRBV4-2,TRBJ1-5,-,CASSPRQANQPQHF
TRBV6-5,TRBJ2-3,-,CASTDSGLSTDTQYF
TRBV5-1,TRBJ2-1,-,CASSLQSGSYNEQFF
TRBV7-2,TRBJ1-3,-,CASSLRRDSGNTIYF
TRBV19,TRBJ1-5,-,CASSISRNRGDQPQHF
TRBV5-4,TRBJ2-3,-,CASSLSSGGSSTQYF
TRBV11-2,TRBJ2-3,few,CASSSRGLAGFTDTQYF
TRBV5-6,TRBJ2-1,-,CASSLAGVYNEQFF
TRBV5-6,TRBJ1-5,-,CASSWGTGRNQPQHF
TRBV9,TRBJ1-2,-,CASSAHRNGYTF
TRBV27,TRBJ1-2,-,CASRTSLIGTGAYGYTF
TRBV13,TRBJ1-3,-,CASSSLGALSGNTIYF
TRBV6-1,TRBJ2-1,-,CAGGKLAEAYNEQFF
TRBV6-1,TRBJ1-4,-,CASSGQGYEKLFF
TRBV5-8,TRBJ2-1,once,CASSPRGGLYNEQFF